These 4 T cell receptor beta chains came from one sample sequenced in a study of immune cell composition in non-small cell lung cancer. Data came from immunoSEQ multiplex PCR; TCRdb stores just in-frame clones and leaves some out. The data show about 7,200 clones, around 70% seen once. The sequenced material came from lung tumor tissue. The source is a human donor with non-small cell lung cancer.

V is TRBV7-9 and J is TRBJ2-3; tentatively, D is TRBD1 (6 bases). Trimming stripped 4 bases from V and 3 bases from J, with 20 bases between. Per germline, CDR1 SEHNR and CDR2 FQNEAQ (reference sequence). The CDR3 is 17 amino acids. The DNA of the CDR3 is TGTGCCAGCAGCTCCTACGTGAACAGGGTTTGGACAGATACGCAGTATTTT. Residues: CASSSYVNRVWTDTQYF.

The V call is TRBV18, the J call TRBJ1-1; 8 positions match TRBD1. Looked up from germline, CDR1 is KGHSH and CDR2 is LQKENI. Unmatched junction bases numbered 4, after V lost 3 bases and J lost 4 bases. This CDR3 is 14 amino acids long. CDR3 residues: CASSPPTGVTEAFF. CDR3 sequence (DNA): TGTGCCAGCTCACCTCCGACAGGGGTCACTGAAGCTTTCTTT.

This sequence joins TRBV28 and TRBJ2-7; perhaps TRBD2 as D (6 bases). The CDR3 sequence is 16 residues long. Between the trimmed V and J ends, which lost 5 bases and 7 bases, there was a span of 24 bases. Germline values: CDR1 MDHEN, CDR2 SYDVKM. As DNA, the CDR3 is TGTGCCAGCAGTGACTTTAGCGGAGTTGCCTTGTGGGAGCAGTACTTC. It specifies CASSDFSGVALWEQYF.

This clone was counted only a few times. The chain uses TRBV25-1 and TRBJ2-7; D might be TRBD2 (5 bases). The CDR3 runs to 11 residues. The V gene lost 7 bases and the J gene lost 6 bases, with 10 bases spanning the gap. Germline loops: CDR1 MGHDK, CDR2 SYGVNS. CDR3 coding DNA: TGTGCCAGCATCCAAGGACTCGAGCAGTACTTC. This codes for CASIQGLEQYF.